The clone carrying this TCR beta chain occurred many times. Its antigen remains unidentified. The CDR3 runs to 15 residues. Trimming left V 8 bases short and J 5 bases short, with 21 bases between. Germline V gene lookup returns CDR1 LNHDA and CDR2 SQIVND (reference sequence). Researchers took RNA transcripts and amplified the TCR beta CDR3 regions from them. During a first-round RT-PCR of the TCR CDR3, the HTBI primer set was used. TCRdb re-derived calls from the multiplex PCR reads in MiXCR, one entry per CDR3 protein. The data contain a few hundred thousand distinct CDR3 sequences, around 21% of them singletons. This specimen comes from a study of T cells in Graves' hyperthyroidism and ophthalmopathy. Overall study results and limits: Ophthalmopathy was predicted by the model a median of roughly 6.6 months ahead of onset. Ophthalmopathy and stable hyperthyroidism were told apart by a 13 V-J model.

The V and J genes are TRBV19 and TRBJ1-2; a possible D gene is TRBD1 (6 bases). This TCR was sampled from a young man with Graves' hyperthyroidism. The material sequenced was blood. The CDR3 reads CASSSAGAPVYGYTF. The CDR3 DNA sequence: TGTGCCAGTTCCTCAGCAGGGGCGCCCGTTTATGGCTACACCTTC.